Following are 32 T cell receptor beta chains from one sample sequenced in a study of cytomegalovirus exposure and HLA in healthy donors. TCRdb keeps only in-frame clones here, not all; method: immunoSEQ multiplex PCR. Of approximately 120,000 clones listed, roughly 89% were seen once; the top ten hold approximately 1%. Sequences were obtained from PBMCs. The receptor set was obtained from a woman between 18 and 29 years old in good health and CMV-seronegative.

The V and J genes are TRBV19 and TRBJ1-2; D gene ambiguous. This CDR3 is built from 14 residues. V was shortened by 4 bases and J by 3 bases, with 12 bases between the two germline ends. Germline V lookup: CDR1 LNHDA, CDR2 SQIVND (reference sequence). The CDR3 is CASSTGLSDYGYTF. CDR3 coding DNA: TGTGCCAGTAGTACTGGACTGAGCGACTATGGCTACACCTTC. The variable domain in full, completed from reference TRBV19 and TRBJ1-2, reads DGGITQSPKYLFRKEGQNVTLSCEQNLNHDAMYWYRQDPGQGLRLIYYSQIVNDFQKGDIAEGYSVSREKKESFPLTVTSAQKNPTAFYLCASSTGLSDYGYTFGSGTRLTVV.

The CDR3 nucleotides read TGTGCCAGCACCCGAGGGCCCCTCTATAATGACTACACCTTC. Protein product: CASTRGPLYNDYTF. J is TRBJ1-2 and V is TRBV6-5; no reliable D call. V was cut by 7 bases and J by 10 bases, with 22 bases left in between. The CDR3 is 14 amino acids. Germline V lookup: CDR1 MNHEY, CDR2 SVGAGI.

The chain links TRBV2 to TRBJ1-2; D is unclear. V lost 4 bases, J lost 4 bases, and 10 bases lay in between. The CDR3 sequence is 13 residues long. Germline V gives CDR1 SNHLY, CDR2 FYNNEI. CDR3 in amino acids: CASSGETTYGYTF. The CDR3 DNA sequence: TGTGCCAGCAGTGGGGAGACAACCTATGGCTACACCTTC.

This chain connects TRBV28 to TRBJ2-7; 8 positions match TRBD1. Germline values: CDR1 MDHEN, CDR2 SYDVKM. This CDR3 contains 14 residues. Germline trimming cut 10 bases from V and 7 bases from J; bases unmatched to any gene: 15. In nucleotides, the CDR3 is TGTGCCACAAGAACGGGACAGGCCGCTTGGGAGCAGTACTTC. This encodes CATRTGQAAWEQYF. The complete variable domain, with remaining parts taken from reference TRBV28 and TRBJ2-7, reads DVKVTQSSRYLVKRTGEKVFLECVQDMDHENMFWYRQDPGLGLRLIYFSYDVKMKEKGDIPEGYSVSREKKERFSLILESASTNQTSMYLCATRTGQAAWEQYFGPGTRLTVT.

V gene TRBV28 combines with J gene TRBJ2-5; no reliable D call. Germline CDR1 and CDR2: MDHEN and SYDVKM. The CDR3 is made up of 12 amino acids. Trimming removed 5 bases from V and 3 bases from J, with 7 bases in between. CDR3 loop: CASSQDKETQYF. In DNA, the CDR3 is TGTGCCAGCAGTCAGGATAAAGAGACCCAGTACTTC.

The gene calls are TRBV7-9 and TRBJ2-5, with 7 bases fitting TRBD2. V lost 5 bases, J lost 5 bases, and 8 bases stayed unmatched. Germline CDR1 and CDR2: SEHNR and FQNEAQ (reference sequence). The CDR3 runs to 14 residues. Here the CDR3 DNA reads TGTGCCAGCAGCCCGCCTGGGACTAATGAGACCCAGTACTTC. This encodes CASSPPGTNETQYF.

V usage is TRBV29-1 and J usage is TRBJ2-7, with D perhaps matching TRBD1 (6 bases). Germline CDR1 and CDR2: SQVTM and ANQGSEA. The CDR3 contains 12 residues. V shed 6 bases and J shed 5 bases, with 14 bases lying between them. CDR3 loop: CSVAGPGDEQYV. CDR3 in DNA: TGCAGCGTGGCAGGGCCAGGGGACGAGCAGTACGTC.

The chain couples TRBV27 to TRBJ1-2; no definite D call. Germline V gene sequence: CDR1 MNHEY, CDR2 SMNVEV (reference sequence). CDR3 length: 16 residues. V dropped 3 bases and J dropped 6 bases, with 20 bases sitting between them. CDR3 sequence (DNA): TGTGCCAGCAGTTTTCAAGGAGGCATTTGGATCGATGGCTACACCTTC. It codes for CASSFQGGIWIDGYTF.

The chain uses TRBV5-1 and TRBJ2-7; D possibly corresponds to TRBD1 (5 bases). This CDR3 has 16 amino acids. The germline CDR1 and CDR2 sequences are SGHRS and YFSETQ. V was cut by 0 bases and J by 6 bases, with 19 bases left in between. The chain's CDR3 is CASSLGVAGPVIEQYF. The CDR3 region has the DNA TGCGCCAGCAGCTTGGGAGTGGCAGGGCCCGTAATCGAGCAGTACTTC.

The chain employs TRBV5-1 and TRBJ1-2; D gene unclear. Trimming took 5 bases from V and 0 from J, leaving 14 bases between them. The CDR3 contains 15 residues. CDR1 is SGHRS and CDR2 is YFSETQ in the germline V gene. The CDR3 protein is CASRTLLQANYGYTF. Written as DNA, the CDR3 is TGCGCCAGCAGGACGTTACTTCAGGCTAACTATGGCTACACCTTC. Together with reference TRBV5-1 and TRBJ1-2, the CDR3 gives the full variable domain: KAGVTQTPRYLIKTRGQQVTLSCSPISGHRSVSWYQQTPGQGLQFLFEYFSETQRNKGNFPGRFSGRQFSNSRSEMNVSTLELGDSALYLCASRTLLQANYGYTFGSGTRLTVV.

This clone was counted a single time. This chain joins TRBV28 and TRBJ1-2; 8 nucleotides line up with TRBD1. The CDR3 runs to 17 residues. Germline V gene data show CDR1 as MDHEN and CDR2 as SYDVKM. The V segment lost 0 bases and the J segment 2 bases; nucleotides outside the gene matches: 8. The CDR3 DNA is TGTGCCAGCAGTTTATGGCAGGGGGCTCTTTCGAACTATGGCTACACCTTC. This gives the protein CASSLWQGALSNYGYTF.

The CDR3 here is CASSRQANTEAFF. Written as DNA, the CDR3 is TGTGCCAGCAGCAGACAGGCGAACACTGAAGCTTTCTTT. V gene TRBV27 combines with J gene TRBJ1-1; D perhaps matches TRBD1 (6 bases). The CDR3 is 13 residues long. The germline V and J ends were trimmed by 6 bases and 1 base, with 9 bases remaining between them. Germline CDR1 MNHEY, CDR2 SMNVEV (reference sequence).

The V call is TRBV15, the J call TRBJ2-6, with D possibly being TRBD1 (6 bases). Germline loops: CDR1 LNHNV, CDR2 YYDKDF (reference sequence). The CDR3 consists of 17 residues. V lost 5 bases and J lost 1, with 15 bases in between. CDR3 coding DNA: TGTGCCACCAGCGGTCCAGGGGAGTGGTCTGGGGCCAACGTCCTGACTTTC. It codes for CATSGPGEWSGANVLTF.

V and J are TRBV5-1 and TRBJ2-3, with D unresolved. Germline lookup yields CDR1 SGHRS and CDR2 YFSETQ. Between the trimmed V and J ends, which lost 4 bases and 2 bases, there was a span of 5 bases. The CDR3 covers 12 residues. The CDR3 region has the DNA TGCGCCAGCAGCGCGAACACAGATACGCAGTATTTT. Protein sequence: CASSANTDTQYF.

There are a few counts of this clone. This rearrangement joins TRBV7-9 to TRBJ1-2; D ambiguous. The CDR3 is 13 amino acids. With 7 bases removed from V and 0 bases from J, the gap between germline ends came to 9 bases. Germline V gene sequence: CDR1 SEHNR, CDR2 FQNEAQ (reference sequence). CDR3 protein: CASTSDANYGYTF. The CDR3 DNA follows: TGTGCCAGCACGTCAGATGCTAACTATGGCTACACCTTC.

The CDR3 coding sequence is TGTGCCAGCAGTCTCAGCGGGGGCCGGCCCTCAGGTACGCAGTATTTT. Translation gives CASSLSGGRPSGTQYF. The V call is TRBV27, the J call TRBJ2-3; 8 bases fit TRBD2. Germline V lookup: CDR1 MNHEY, CDR2 SMNVEV (reference sequence). The CDR3 has 16 residues. The ends lost 5 bases at V and 8 bases at J; junction bases unmatched: 15.

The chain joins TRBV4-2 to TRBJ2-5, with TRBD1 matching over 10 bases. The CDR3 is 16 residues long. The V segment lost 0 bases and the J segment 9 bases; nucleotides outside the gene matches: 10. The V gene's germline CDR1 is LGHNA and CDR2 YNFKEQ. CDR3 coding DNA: TGTGCCAGCAGCCAAGACGGGACAGGGGTGTTCTCCCCCCAGTACTTC. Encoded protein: CASSQDGTGVFSPQYF.

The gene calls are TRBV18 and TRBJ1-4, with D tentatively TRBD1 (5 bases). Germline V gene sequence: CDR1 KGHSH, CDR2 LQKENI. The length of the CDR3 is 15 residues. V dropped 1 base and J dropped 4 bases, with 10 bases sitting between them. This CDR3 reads CASSPRDFDNEKLFF. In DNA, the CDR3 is TGTGCCAGCTCACCACGGGACTTCGATAATGAAAAACTGTTTTTT.

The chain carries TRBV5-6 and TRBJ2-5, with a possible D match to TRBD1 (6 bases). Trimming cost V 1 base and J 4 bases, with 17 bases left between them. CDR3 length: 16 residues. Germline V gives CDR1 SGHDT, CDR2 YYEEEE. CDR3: CASSLWPGLGGETQYF. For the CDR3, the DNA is TGTGCCAGCAGCTTGTGGCCCGGCCTAGGGGGAGAGACCCAGTACTTC.

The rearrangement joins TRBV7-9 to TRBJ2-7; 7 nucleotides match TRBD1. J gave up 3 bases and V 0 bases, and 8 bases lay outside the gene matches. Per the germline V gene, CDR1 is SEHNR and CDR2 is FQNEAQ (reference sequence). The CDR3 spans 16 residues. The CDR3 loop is CASSLAGQVEGYEQYF. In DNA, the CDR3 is TGTGCCAGCAGCTTAGCCGGACAGGTGGAAGGCTACGAGCAGTACTTC.

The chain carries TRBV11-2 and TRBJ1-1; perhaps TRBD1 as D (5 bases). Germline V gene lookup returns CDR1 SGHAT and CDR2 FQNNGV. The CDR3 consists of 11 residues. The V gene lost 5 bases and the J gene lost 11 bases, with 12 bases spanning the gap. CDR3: CASSPQGSAFF. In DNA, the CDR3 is TGTGCCAGCAGCCCCCAGGGAAGCGCTTTCTTT.

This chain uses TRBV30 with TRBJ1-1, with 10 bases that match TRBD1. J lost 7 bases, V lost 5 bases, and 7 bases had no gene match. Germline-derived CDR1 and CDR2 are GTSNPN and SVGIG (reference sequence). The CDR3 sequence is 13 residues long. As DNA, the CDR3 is TGTGCCTGGGTGGGACAGGGGAACGGTGAAGCTTTCTTT. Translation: CAWVGQGNGEAFF. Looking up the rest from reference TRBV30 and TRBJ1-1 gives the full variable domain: SQTIHQWPATLVQPVGSPLSLECTVEGTSNPNLYWYRQAAGRGLQLLFYSVGIGQISSEVPQNLSASRPQDRQFILSSKKLLLSDSGFYLCAWVGQGNGEAFFGQGTRLTVV.

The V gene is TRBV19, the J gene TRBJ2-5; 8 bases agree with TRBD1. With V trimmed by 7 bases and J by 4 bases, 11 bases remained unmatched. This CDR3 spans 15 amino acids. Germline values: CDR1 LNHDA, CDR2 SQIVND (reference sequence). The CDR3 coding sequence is TGTGCCAGTATGACCGTCGGACAGGGTGGAGAGACCCAGTACTTC. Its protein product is CASMTVGQGGETQYF.

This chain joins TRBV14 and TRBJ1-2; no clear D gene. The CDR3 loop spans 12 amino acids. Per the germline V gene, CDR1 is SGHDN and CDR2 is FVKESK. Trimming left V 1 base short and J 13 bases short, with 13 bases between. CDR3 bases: TGTGCCAGCAGCCAAGCGCGGGCGCCTCTCACCTTC. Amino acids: CASSQARAPLTF.

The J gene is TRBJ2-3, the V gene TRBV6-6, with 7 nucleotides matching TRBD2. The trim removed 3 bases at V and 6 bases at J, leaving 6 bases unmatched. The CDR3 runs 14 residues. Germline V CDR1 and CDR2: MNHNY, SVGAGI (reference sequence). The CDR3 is CASSYRGDLDTQYF. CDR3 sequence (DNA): TGTGCCAGCAGTTATCGGGGGGACCTTGATACGCAGTATTTT.

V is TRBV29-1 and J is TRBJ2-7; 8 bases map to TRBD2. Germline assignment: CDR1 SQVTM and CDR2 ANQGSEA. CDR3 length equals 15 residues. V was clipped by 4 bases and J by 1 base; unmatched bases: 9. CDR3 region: CSVALALAASYEQYF. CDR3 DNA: TGCAGCGTTGCTCTCGCACTAGCGGCATCCTACGAGCAGTACTTC.

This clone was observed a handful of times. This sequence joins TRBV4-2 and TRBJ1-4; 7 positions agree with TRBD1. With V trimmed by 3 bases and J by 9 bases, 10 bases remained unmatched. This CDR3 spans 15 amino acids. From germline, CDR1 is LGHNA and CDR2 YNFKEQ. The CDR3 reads CASSHDRQGGQKLFF. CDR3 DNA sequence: TGTGCCAGCAGCCATGACCGACAGGGAGGACAAAAACTGTTTTTT.

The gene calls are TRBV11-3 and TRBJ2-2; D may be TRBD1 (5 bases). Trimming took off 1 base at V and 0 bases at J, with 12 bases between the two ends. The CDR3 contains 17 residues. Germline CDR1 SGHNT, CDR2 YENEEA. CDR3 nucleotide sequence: TGTGCCAGCAGCTTAGCCCGACAGTCGGCGAACACCGGGGAGCTGTTTTTT. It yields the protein CASSLARQSANTGELFF. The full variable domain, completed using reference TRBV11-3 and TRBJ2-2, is EAGVVQSPRYKIIEKKQPVAFWCNPISGHNTLYWYLQNLGQGPELLIRYENEEAVDDSQLPKDRFSAERLKGVDSTLKIQPAELGDSAVYLCASSLARQSANTGELFFGEGSRLTVL.

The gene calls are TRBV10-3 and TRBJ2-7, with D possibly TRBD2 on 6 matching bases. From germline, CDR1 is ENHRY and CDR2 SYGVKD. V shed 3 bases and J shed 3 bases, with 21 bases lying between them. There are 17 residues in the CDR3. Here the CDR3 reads CAISDQNSTRAFYEQYF. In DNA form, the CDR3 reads TGTGCCATCAGTGACCAGAATTCGACTAGGGCTTTCTACGAGCAGTACTTC.

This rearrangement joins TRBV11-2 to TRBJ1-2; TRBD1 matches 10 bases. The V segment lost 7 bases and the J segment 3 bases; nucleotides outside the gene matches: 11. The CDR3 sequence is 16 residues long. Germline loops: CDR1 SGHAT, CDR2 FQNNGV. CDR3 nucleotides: TGTGCCAGCACGTCTATGTATGGACAGGGGGACTATGGCTACACCTTC. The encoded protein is CASTSMYGQGDYGYTF.

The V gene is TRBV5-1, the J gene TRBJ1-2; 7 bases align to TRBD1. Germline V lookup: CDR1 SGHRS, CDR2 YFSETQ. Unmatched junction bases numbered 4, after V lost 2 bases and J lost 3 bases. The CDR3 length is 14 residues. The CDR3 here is CASSLSTGDYGYTF. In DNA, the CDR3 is TGCGCCAGCAGCTTATCCACAGGGGACTATGGCTACACCTTC.

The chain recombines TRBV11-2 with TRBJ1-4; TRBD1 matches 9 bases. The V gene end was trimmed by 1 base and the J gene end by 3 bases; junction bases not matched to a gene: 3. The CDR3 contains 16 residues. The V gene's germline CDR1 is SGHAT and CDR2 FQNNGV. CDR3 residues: CASSLVGTGPNEKLFF. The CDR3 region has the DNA TGTGCCAGCAGCTTAGTAGGGACAGGGCCTAATGAAAAACTGTTTTTT.